The 25 T cell receptor beta chains below were found in one sample sequenced in a study of circulating CD8 cells and anti-PD-1 response in melanoma (dated by TCRdb to 2018 to 2020). Using a BD FACSAria II cell sorter, four subsets defined by PD-1 and/or TIGIT were sorted out of live CD3+CD8+TCRalphabeta+ cells. For sequencing, a NextSeq 500 was employed. TCR libraries were prepared from approximately 16 ng of total RNA with the QIAseq Immune Repertoire RNA Library Kit, Human TCR Panel. Using fastp trimming at Q25 and MiXCR clonotype assembly, TCRdb reanalyzed the public sequencing data and kept in-frame beta chains. Entries that share a CDR3 protein sequence are merged under the most common genes and DNA. This sample is represented by over 350 distinct CDR3 sequences; more than 8.5% of them were singletons. Jointly, the top ten make up more than 50% of the sample. Source: CD8+ T cells from PBMCs, taken at baseline or after one month of anti-PD-1 therapy (not recorded which). These receptors came from a human donor with melanoma.

This clonotype is medium-sized (0.01 to 0.1%). The chain carries TRBV25-1 and TRBJ2-1; D is perhaps TRBD1 (5 bases). This CDR3 region has 14 residues. CDR1 and CDR2 from the germline V gene are MGHDK and SYGVNS. V dropped 1 base and J dropped 8 bases, with 12 bases sitting between them. CDR3 amino acids: CASSEWSGFDEQFF. The DNA for the CDR3 is TGTGCCAGCAGTGAATGGTCAGGGTTCGATGAGCAGTTCTTC. The variable domain in full, with the rest retrieved from reference TRBV25-1 and TRBJ2-1, is EADIYQTPRYLVIGTGKKITLECSQTMGHDKMYWYQQDPGMELHLIHYSYGVNSTEKGDLSSESTVSRIRTEHFPLTLESARPSHTSQYLCASSEWSGFDEQFFGPGTRLTVL.

This clonotype ranks as medium-sized. V and J are TRBV20-1 and TRBJ2-3; 7 bases match TRBD2. The V and J ends lost 0 bases and 1 base, in that order; junction bases with no gene match: 13. This CDR3 region has 18 residues. Germline V gene sequence: CDR1 DFQATT, CDR2 SNEGSKA (reference sequence). The CDR3 spells CSARDWEGLVWGTDTQYF. CDR3 nucleotide sequence: TGCAGTGCTAGAGATTGGGAGGGTTTGGTCTGGGGCACAGATACGCAGTATTTT.

This clonotype ranks as medium-sized (0.01 to 0.1%). The chain is built from TRBV7-2 and TRBJ2-7, with TRBD1 matching 10 bases. The CDR3 totals 14 residues. Per germline, CDR1 SGHTA and CDR2 FQGNSA. V shed 1 base and J 4 bases; nucleotides not matched to a gene: 1. The CDR3 nucleotides are TGTGCCAGCAGCTTAGGACAGGGGGCATACGAGCAGTACTTC. The encoded protein is CASSLGQGAYEQYF.

By share, this clonotype ranks as large (0.1 to 1%). The V gene is TRBV27, the J gene TRBJ2-2; TRBD2 matches 16 bases. The CDR3 is 19 residues long. Germline V gene data show CDR1 as MNHEY and CDR2 as SMNVEV (reference sequence). The junction had 10 bases not matched to a gene; V was cut back by 5 bases and J by 4 bases. For the CDR3, the DNA is TGTGCCAGCAGTCAGCCGGGACTAGCGGGAGGGCCGTCCACCGGGGAGCTGTTTTTT. It encodes CASSQPGLAGGPSTGELFF.

By frequency in the sample, this clonotype is medium-sized. V gene TRBV7-3 combines with J gene TRBJ2-5; 7 bases line up with TRBD2. This CDR3 has 14 residues. J was trimmed by 3 bases and V by 1 base; bases with no gene match: 2. Germline CDR1 is SGHTA and CDR2 is FQGTGA. DNA of the CDR3: TGTGCCAGCAGCTTAAGCGGGGGTGAAGAGACCCAGTACTTC. Its translation is CASSLSGGEETQYF. Full variable domain (missing parts from reference TRBV7-3 and TRBJ2-5): GAGVSQTPSNKVTEKGKYVELRCDPISGHTALYWYRQSLGQGPEFLIYFQGTGAADDSGLPNDRFFAVRPEGSVSTLKIQRTERGDSAVYLCASSLSGGEETQYFGPGTRLLVL.

Here the CDR3 DNA reads TGTGCCAGCAACGAGGGGGTATTGGGAGAGACCCAGTACTTC. Encoded protein: CASNEGVLGETQYF. The chain is built from TRBV3-1 and TRBJ2-5; D is possibly TRBD1 (6 bases). Trimming shortened V by 7 bases and J by 4 bases, and 16 bases separated the two germline ends. The CDR3 is made up of 14 amino acids. Germline values: CDR1 LGHDT, CDR2 YNNKEL (reference sequence).

In its sample, this clonotype ranks as medium-sized. The chain employs TRBV30 and TRBJ2-7; D remains ambiguous. CDR1 GTSNPN and CDR2 SVGIG come from the germline V gene (reference sequence). This CDR3 has 12 amino acids. V was shortened by 5 bases and J by 2 bases, with 10 bases between the two germline ends. CDR3 bases: TGTGCCTGGTGGGCTGTCCCCTACGAGCAGTACTTC. It specifies CAWWAVPYEQYF.

This clonotype is large by share. The J gene is TRBJ2-3, the V gene TRBV19; 7 bases line up with TRBD2. CDR3 length equals 14 residues. The germline CDR1 and CDR2 sequences are LNHDA and SQIVND (reference sequence). The CDR3 DNA is TGTGCGTCCCGGGAGGCAGGGAACACAGATACGCAGTATTTT. This codes for CASREAGNTDTQYF.

By sample fraction, this clonotype is medium-sized. The V call is TRBV7-9, the J call TRBJ1-2; D might be TRBD1 (5 bases). Germline V lookup: CDR1 SEHNR, CDR2 FQNEAQ (reference sequence). The length of the CDR3 is 14 residues. V was shortened by 1 base and J by 4 bases, with 10 bases between the two germline ends. CDR3 bases: TGTGCCAGCAGCTTAGGTCCAGGGATCTATGGCTACACCTTC. Translated, it gives CASSLGPGIYGYTF.

This clonotype is large. The gene calls are TRBV29-1 and TRBJ2-7, with 10 bases identical to TRBD1. Trimming cost V 6 bases and J 5 bases; bases outside gene matches: 7. This CDR3 has 13 amino acids. Germline-derived CDR1 and CDR2 are SQVTM and ANQGSEA. The CDR3 spells CSVRTGGGHEQYF. In DNA, the CDR3 is TGCAGCGTACGGACAGGGGGTGGACACGAGCAGTACTTC.

This clonotype is deemed medium-sized (0.01 to 0.1%). V is TRBV7-2 and J is TRBJ2-5; 9 nucleotides match TRBD2. CDR3 length equals 15 residues. The germline CDR1 and CDR2 sequences are SGHTA and FQGNSA. Trimming removed 4 bases from V and 5 bases from J; junction bases left unmatched: 8. The CDR3 DNA is TGTGCCAGCAGCTACACTAGCGGGCGGTGGGAGACCCAGTACTTC. It specifies CASSYTSGRWETQYF.

This clonotype is medium-sized (0.01 to 0.1%) within its sample. The rearrangement uses TRBV5-1 and TRBJ2-2; D not certain. CDR3 size: 16 residues. Germline V gives CDR1 SGHRS, CDR2 YFSETQ. V lost 4 bases and J lost 5, with 18 bases in between. The CDR3 loop reads CASSLVGRIVTGELFF. In DNA form, the CDR3 reads TGCGCCAGCAGCCTTGTAGGCCGGATTGTGACCGGGGAGCTGTTTTTT.

Judged by abundance, this clonotype is large. V is TRBV4-1 and J is TRBJ2-7; 7 positions agree with TRBD2. The length of the CDR3 is 15 residues. Germline CDR1 is MGHRA and CDR2 is YSYEKL. The ends lost 3 bases at V and 1 base at J; junction bases unmatched: 6. This CDR3 reads CASSHLTGGSYEQYF. The CDR3 bases are TGCGCCAGCAGCCATTTGACGGGAGGATCCTACGAGCAGTACTTC.

This clonotype is medium-sized. The chain is built from TRBV20-1 and TRBJ2-3; possibly TRBD2 for D (5 bases). Trimming removed 0 bases at V and 2 bases at J, with 9 bases between. Germline CDR1 and CDR2: DFQATT and SNEGSKA (reference sequence). The CDR3 is made up of 14 amino acids. CDR3 loop: CSARDWTSTDTQYF. In DNA, the CDR3 is TGCAGTGCTAGAGATTGGACTTCCACAGATACGCAGTATTTT.

This clonotype ranks as large. The CDR3: CASSATGELFF. In nucleotides, the CDR3 is TGTGCCAGCAGTGCCACCGGGGAGCTGTTTTTT. The chain is built from TRBV6-6 and TRBJ2-2, with D hard to call. Germline V lookup: CDR1 MNHNY, CDR2 SVGAGI (reference sequence). V lost 5 bases and J lost 4, with 2 bases in between. This CDR3 contains 11 residues.

Within the sample, this clonotype is medium-sized. The chain is built from TRBV4-1 and TRBJ2-7; 8 bases agree with TRBD1. J lost 1 base, V lost 1 base, and 3 bases had no gene match. The CDR3 runs 15 residues. In germline, CDR1 is MGHRA, CDR2 YSYEKL. The DNA for the CDR3 is TGCGCCAGCAGCCAAGGACAGGGGAAATCCTACGAGCAGTACTTC. The encoded protein is CASSQGQGKSYEQYF.

The chain recombines TRBV7-3 with TRBJ2-3, with D uncertain. V shed 2 bases and J shed 2 bases, with 11 bases lying between them. Germline-derived CDR1 and CDR2 are SGHTA and FQGTGA. The CDR3 sequence is 15 residues long. CDR3: CASSLAYTNTDTQYF. The CDR3 DNA is TGTGCCAGCAGCTTAGCATACACGAACACAGATACGCAGTATTTT.

This clonotype is judged large. This chain uses TRBV5-5 with TRBJ1-1, with TRBD1 matching over 9 bases. Germline lookup yields CDR1 SGHKS and CDR2 YYEKEE (reference sequence). The CDR3 has 14 amino acids. V was clipped by 0 bases and J by 7 bases; unmatched bases: 4. CDR3 nucleotides: TGTGCCAGCAGCTTGGGACAGGGGGGCCTTGAAGCTTTCTTT. Translation gives CASSLGQGGLEAFF.

This clonotype is large by share. The chain uses TRBV28 and TRBJ2-3, with TRBD2 matching over 9 bases. Germline CDR1 and CDR2: MDHEN and SYDVKM. The CDR3 loop spans 14 amino acids. Losses at the gene ends were 3 bases for V and 3 bases for J; bases not matched to a gene: 1. CDR3 loop: CASSFLAGTDTQYF. The CDR3 region has the DNA TGTGCCAGCAGTTTCCTAGCGGGGACAGATACGCAGTATTTT.

By share of the sample, this clonotype is large. The chain recombines TRBV21-1 with TRBJ2-5; whether TRBD1, the table's D call, matches the DNA was not checked. TRBV21-1 constitutes a pseudogene. CDR3 length equals 19 residues. The CDR3 DNA sequence: TGTGCCAGCAGCAAGTTGGGATATCTCCGTCCCAGGGGTGGGCAGACCCAGTACTTC. Translated, it gives CASSKLGYLRPRGGQTQYF.

Within the sample, this clonotype is large. This chain joins TRBV28 and TRBJ2-7; no clear D. CDR3 length equals 14 residues. Germline CDR1 MDHEN, CDR2 SYDVKM. Trimming removed 2 bases from V and 0 bases from J, with 8 bases in between. CDR3 in DNA: TGTGCCAGCAGTTTAGAGACACTCTCCTACGAGCAGTACTTC. This gives the protein CASSLETLSYEQYF.

The J gene is TRBJ2-1, the V gene TRBV20-1; weak D call: TRBD2 (6 bases). CDR3 length: 11 amino acids. Germline V gives CDR1 DFQATT, CDR2 SNEGSKA (reference sequence). V lost 6 bases, J lost 15 bases, and 18 bases lay in between. CDR3 nucleotide sequence: TGCAGTGCCCGGGACTTCTCAGTACCGTTCTTC. The encoded protein is CSARDFSVPFF.

This clonotype is medium-sized within its sample. An end of the junction differs from the germline gene, which may be a read error. The chain recombines TRBV19 with TRBJ2-1, with TRBD2 identical over 10 bases. The germline gives CDR1 LNHDA, CDR2 SQIVND (reference sequence). This CDR3 is 17 amino acids long. The CDR3 DNA sequence: TGTGCCAGTAGTGCTAAGTTCGGACTAGCGGTCTACAATGGGCAGTTCTTC. Its translation is CASSAKFGLAVYNGQFF. Drawing the rest from reference TRBV19 and TRBJ2-1, the complete variable domain is DGGITQSPKYLFRKEGQNVTLSCEQNLNHDAMYWYRQDPGQGLRLIYYSQIVNDFQKGDIAEGYSVSREKKESFPLTVTSAQKNPTAFYLCASSAKFGLAVYNGQFFGPGTRLTVL.

In its sample, this clonotype is medium-sized (0.01 to 0.1%). CDR3 region: CASSYAGPYNEQFF. The CDR3 DNA reads TGTGCCAGCAGTTACGCGGGTCCATACAATGAGCAGTTCTTC. The chain employs TRBV6-2 or TRBV6-3 and TRBJ2-1; weak D call: TRBD2 (5 bases). V was cut by 2 bases and J by 4 bases, with 9 bases left in between. Germline CDR1 and CDR2: MNHEY and SVGEGT. The CDR3 loop spans 14 amino acids.

This clonotype is large (0.1 to 1%) within its sample. The rearrangement links TRBV7-2 to TRBJ2-7, with TRBD1 as a possible D gene (5 bases). Germline CDR1 SGHTA, CDR2 FQGNSA. Trimming took 6 bases from V and 7 from J, leaving 10 bases between them. There are 11 residues in the CDR3. The CDR3 is CASRSGREQYF. As DNA, the CDR3 is TGTGCCAGCAGGTCAGGGCGGGAGCAGTACTTC.